The 14 T cell receptor beta chains below were found in one sample sequenced in a study of shared clonotypes between healthy human individuals. Assay: immunoSEQ multiplex PCR; the TCRdb copy retains only in-frame clones and omits some. The table lists around 1.4 million clones, 98% of them singletons. Input material: naive CD4+ T cells sorted from blood. Subset defined: CD45RA+ positively selected. These receptors originate from a man aged 25-40 years in good health.

The V and J genes are TRBV5-1 and TRBJ1-2, with D possibly matching TRBD1 (6 bases). CDR1 and CDR2 (germline): SGHRS, YFSETQ. This CDR3 comprises 15 residues. Trimming removed 4 bases from V and 0 bases from J, with 13 bases in between. CDR3: CASSPGAAANYGYTF. The DNA of the CDR3 is TGCGCCAGCAGCCCAGGGGCGGCCGCTAACTATGGCTACACCTTC.

Turning to this clone: The sample contains more than one DNA sequence encoding this CDR3. This chain's CDR3 is CASSFSGTYEQYF. The CDR3 coding sequence is TGTGCCAGCAGTTTTAGCGGAACCTACGAGCAGTACTTC. The chain combines TRBV28 with TRBJ2-7; a possible D gene is TRBD2 (6 bases). The germline V gene encodes CDR1 MDHEN and CDR2 SYDVKM. The ends were cut back, 3 bases at V and 2 bases at J, with 8 bases in the middle. This CDR3 spans 13 amino acids.

As to this clone: The same CDR3 arises from other DNA sequences in this sample as well. This chain joins TRBV2 and TRBJ2-7; D is possibly TRBD1 (6 bases). CDR3 length equals 12 residues. Germline V gene lookup returns CDR1 SNHLY and CDR2 FYNNEI. V gave up 6 bases and J gave up 2 bases, with 8 bases separating them. The CDR3 coding sequence is TGTGCCAGCAGCGGACAGACCTACGAGCAGTACTTC. Translated: CASSGQTYEQYF.

The rearrangement joins TRBV5-1 to TRBJ1-4; unclear D gene. Germline lookup yields CDR1 SGHRS and CDR2 YFSETQ. Trimming removed 2 bases at V and 0 bases at J, with 8 bases between. CDR3 size: 15 residues. The CDR3 nucleotides read TGCGCCAGCAGCTTTGGAAGGGCAACTAATGAAAAACTGTTTTTT. Translating it yields CASSFGRATNEKLFF.

J is TRBJ2-1 and V is TRBV6-1, with 11 positions matching TRBD2. V lost 4 bases and J lost 5; bases outside the gene matches: 7. The germline V gene encodes CDR1 MNHNS and CDR2 SASEGT. The CDR3 contains 16 residues. As DNA, the CDR3 is TGTGCCAGCAGTGGGCTAGCGGGAGGATTTAACAATGAGCAGTTCTTC. Translated: CASSGLAGGFNNEQFF.

This rearrangement joins TRBV29-1 to TRBJ2-3; 9 bases are a match to TRBD2. This CDR3 is built from 14 residues. Germline V gene data show CDR1 as SQVTM and CDR2 as ANQGSEA. V shed 3 bases, J shed 6 bases, and the junction held 7 bases outside the gene matches. The CDR3 DNA is TGCAGCGTTGATCGTGCCAGCGGGAGGGATACGCAGTATTTT. It yields the protein CSVDRASGRDTQYF.

The chain carries TRBV5-6 and TRBJ2-7, with D possibly TRBD2 on 5 matching bases. This CDR3 spans 12 amino acids. Trimming shortened V by 6 bases and J by 6 bases, and 13 bases separated the two germline ends. Germline lookup yields CDR1 SGHDT and CDR2 YYEEEE. The CDR3 protein is CASNFLAAEQYF. The CDR3 nucleotides are TGTGCCAGCAACTTTCTAGCAGCCGAGCAGTACTTC.

The V and J genes are TRBV7-2 and TRBJ2-4, with TRBD2 identical over 12 bases. V shed 1 base and J 3 bases; nucleotides not matched to a gene: 4. The CDR3 sequence is 17 residues long. Per the germline V gene, CDR1 is SGHTA and CDR2 is FQGNSA. The CDR3 loop is CASSLGLAGVGKNIQYF. For the CDR3, the DNA is TGTGCCAGCAGCTTAGGACTAGCGGGAGTAGGCAAAAACATTCAGTACTTC.

The J gene is TRBJ2-1, the V gene TRBV5-1, with TRBD2 matching over 13 bases. CDR1 and CDR2 from the germline V gene are SGHRS and YFSETQ. This CDR3 spans 15 amino acids. V lost 5 bases to trimming and J lost 8 bases; unmatched junction nucleotides: 7. As DNA, the CDR3 is TGCGCCAGCAGAGGGAGGACTAGCGGGAGTGATGAGCAGTTCTTC. It is translated as CASRGRTSGSDEQFF.

About this clone itself: At the DNA level, this CDR3 is encoded by other sequences in the same sample as well. This rearrangement joins TRBV5-1 to TRBJ1-4; D gene unclear. Germline CDR1 is SGHRS and CDR2 is YFSETQ. The CDR3 is 15 amino acids. Trimming shortened V by 0 bases and J by 1 base, and 7 bases separated the two germline ends. The CDR3 loop reads CASSLVGVTNEKLFF. The CDR3 DNA sequence: TGCGCCAGCAGCTTGGTTGGGGTAACTAATGAAAAACTGTTTTTT.

The table lists this clone with a count of one. V and J are TRBV5-4 and TRBJ2-1; D possibly uses TRBD1 or TRBD2 (5 bases each). Trimming removed 0 bases from V and 6 bases from J, with 19 bases in between. In germline, CDR1 is SGHNT, CDR2 YYREEE (reference sequence). The CDR3 is made up of 17 amino acids. CDR3 in amino acids: CASSLGPGTLFGNEQFF. In DNA form, the CDR3 reads TGTGCCAGCAGCTTGGGCCCCGGGACCTTGTTCGGCAATGAGCAGTTCTTC.

The CDR3 region has the DNA TGTGCCAGCAGCGAGCACAGGGGGCGGGTTTCGGGGGAGCTGTTTTTT. It encodes CASSEHRGRVSGELFF. The V gene is TRBV7-8, the J gene TRBJ2-2, with 9 bases fitting TRBD1. Per the germline V gene, CDR1 is SGHVS and CDR2 is FQNEAQ. Trimming took 5 bases from V and 8 from J; bases not matched to a gene: 12. The CDR3 loop spans 16 amino acids.

The rearrangement uses TRBV6-1 and TRBJ1-1; D remains unclear. V dropped 7 bases and J dropped 1 base, with 4 bases sitting between them. Germline lookup yields CDR1 MNHNS and CDR2 SASEGT. The CDR3 spans 11 residues. CDR3 nucleotide sequence: TGTGCCAGCACGGCGAACACTGAAGCTTTCTTT. It encodes CASTANTEAFF.

This sequence joins TRBV28 and TRBJ2-1; D gene uncertain. Germline assignment: CDR1 MDHEN and CDR2 SYDVKM. The CDR3 is 15 amino acids. V lost 5 bases to trimming and J lost 5 bases, with 16 bases between them. In DNA form, the CDR3 reads TGTGCCAGCAGTAACCGGGCCTTCGACAACAATGAGCAGTTCTTC. Its protein is CASSNRAFDNNEQFF. Variable domain in full (rest from reference TRBV28 and TRBJ2-1): DVKVTQSSRYLVKRTGEKVFLECVQDMDHENMFWYRQDPGLGLRLIYFSYDVKMKEKGDIPEGYSVSREKKERFSLILESASTNQTSMYLCASSNRAFDNNEQFFGPGTRLTVL.